A selection of T cell receptor beta chains follows, all from one sample in a study of cytomegalovirus exposure and HLA in healthy donors. This table comes from immunoSEQ multiplex PCR, and its TCRdb copy is limited to in-frame clones, with some not included. This table holds around 85,000 clones, over 70% found once. Sequenced: PBMCs. The receptor set was obtained from a man aged 25-45 years in good health and CMV-seropositive. The CDR3 runs from the conserved cysteine through the conserved F or W. Fields, in order: clone size, V gene, J gene, CDR3 length, D gene, CDR3 DNA, CDR3 protein. D genes are given only for firm matches. Clone size appears in some rows only: once, few, many, or a class for an expanded clone.

clone_size: .
v_call: TRBV6-1
j_call: TRBJ2-7
cdr3_length: 13
d_call: .
cdr3_nt: TGTGCCAGCGGGGGGACAGTAATCTACGAGCAGTACTTC
cdr3_aa: CASGGTVIYEQYF

clone_size: .
v_call: TRBV7-8
j_call: TRBJ1-5
cdr3_length: 15
d_call: .
cdr3_nt: TGTGCCAGCAGCCCATTCGAGGGATCAAATCAGCCCCAGCATTTT
cdr3_aa: CASSPFEGSNQPQHF

clone_size: .
v_call: TRBV5-6
j_call: TRBJ1-5
cdr3_length: 13
d_call: .
cdr3_nt: TGTGCCAGCAGCACCGCCCTTTCAGGCTCCCAGCATTTT
cdr3_aa: CASSTALSGSQHF

clone_size: .
v_call: TRBV19
j_call: TRBJ1-4
cdr3_length: 14
d_call: .
cdr3_nt: TGTGCCAGTAACCGCTTGGCAGGCAGGGCGAAACTGTTTTTT
cdr3_aa: CASNRLAGRAKLFF

clone_size: .
v_call: TRBV20-1
j_call: TRBJ2-7
cdr3_length: 11
d_call: .
cdr3_nt: TGCAGTGCTTCGGACACCTACGAGCAGTACTTC
cdr3_aa: CSASDTYEQYF

clone_size: .
v_call: TRBV6-5
j_call: TRBJ1-1
cdr3_length: 14
d_call: .
cdr3_nt: TGTGCCAGCAGTTACTTACAGGGTTACGGTGAAGCTTTCTTT
cdr3_aa: CASSYLQGYGEAFF

clone_size: few
v_call: TRBV5-6
j_call: TRBJ2-7
cdr3_length: 13
d_call: TRBD2
cdr3_nt: TGTGCCAGCAGCCTGGGACTAGTGAGCGAGCAGTACTTC
cdr3_aa: CASSLGLVSEQYF

clone_size: .
v_call: TRBV6-5
j_call: TRBJ2-2
cdr3_length: 13
d_call: .
cdr3_nt: TGTGCCAGCAGTGCCCGCGGGACCGGGGAGCTGTTTTTT
cdr3_aa: CASSARGTGELFF

clone_size: .
v_call: TRBV5-1
j_call: TRBJ2-7
cdr3_length: 15
d_call: TRBD1
cdr3_nt: TGCGCCAGCAGTATAGAAGGGGGCACCGTCTACGAGCAGTACTTC
cdr3_aa: CASSIEGGTVYEQYF

clone_size: .
v_call: TRBV11-2
j_call: TRBJ1-3
cdr3_length: 14
d_call: TRBD1
cdr3_nt: TGTGCCAGCAGCCTCTCGGGACAGCGAAACACCATATATTTT
cdr3_aa: CASSLSGQRNTIYF

clone_size: .
v_call: TRBV6-1
j_call: TRBJ1-2
cdr3_length: 15
d_call: .
cdr3_nt: TGTGCCAGCATCCCGGGACACCTGGGAGACTATGGCTACACCTTC
cdr3_aa: CASIPGHLGDYGYTF

clone_size: few
v_call: TRBV5-6
j_call: TRBJ1-4
cdr3_length: 15
d_call: .
cdr3_nt: TGTGCCAGCAGCTTGGTGACAGCTACTAATGAAAAACTGTTTTTT
cdr3_aa: CASSLVTATNEKLFF

clone_size: .
v_call: TRBV11-1
j_call: TRBJ1-1
cdr3_length: 13
d_call: .
cdr3_nt: TGTGCCAGCAGCTTATGGGGCGAGAGTGAAGCTTTCTTT
cdr3_aa: CASSLWGESEAFF

clone_size: once
v_call: TRBV6-4
j_call: TRBJ2-3
cdr3_length: 13
d_call: .
cdr3_nt: TGTGCCAGCAGTGACTCGAGTCTAGATACGCAGTATTTT
cdr3_aa: CASSDSSLDTQYF

clone_size: .
v_call: TRBV30
j_call: TRBJ2-5
cdr3_length: 12
d_call: .
cdr3_nt: TGTGCCTGGACCACACACCCAGAGACCCAGTACTTC
cdr3_aa: CAWTTHPETQYF

clone_size: .
v_call: TRBV15
j_call: TRBJ1-3
cdr3_length: 16
d_call: TRBD1
cdr3_nt: TGTGCCACCAGCAGATTCGGGACAGGGTTCGGAAACACCATATATTTT
cdr3_aa: CATSRFGTGFGNTIYF

clone_size: .
v_call: TRBV5-4
j_call: TRBJ2-5
cdr3_length: 14
d_call: TRBD1
cdr3_nt: TGTGCCAGCAGCTCGGGACAGGGCCAAGAGACCCAGTACTTC
cdr3_aa: CASSSGQGQETQYF

clone_size: few
v_call: TRBV7-2
j_call: TRBJ1-1
cdr3_length: 15
d_call: .
cdr3_nt: TGTGCCAGCAGCTTAGACGGCTCCGAGGGAACTGAAGCTTTCTTT
cdr3_aa: CASSLDGSEGTEAFF

clone_size: .
v_call: TRBV29-1
j_call: TRBJ2-4
cdr3_length: 14
d_call: .
cdr3_nt: TGCAGCGTTTGGACAGTCCAGGCCAAAAACATTCAGTACTTC
cdr3_aa: CSVWTVQAKNIQYF

clone_size: .
v_call: TRBV6-5
j_call: TRBJ1-1
cdr3_length: 14
d_call: TRBD1
cdr3_nt: TGTGCCAGCAGTATAACAGGGGGCAACACTGAAGCTTTCTTT
cdr3_aa: CASSITGGNTEAFF

clone_size: once
v_call: TRBV6-1
j_call: TRBJ2-2
cdr3_length: 15
d_call: .
cdr3_nt: TGTGCCAGCAGCGCGCGGACAGACAACACCGGGGAGCTGTTTTTT
cdr3_aa: CASSARTDNTGELFF

clone_size: .
v_call: TRBV15
j_call: TRBJ1-1
cdr3_length: 12
d_call: .
cdr3_nt: TGTGCCACCAGCAGAGAGGGCAGGGAAGCTTTCTTT
cdr3_aa: CATSREGREAFF

clone_size: .
v_call: TRBV6-5
j_call: TRBJ1-2
cdr3_length: 13
d_call: TRBD1
cdr3_nt: TGTGCCAGCAGCGCCGGACAGGGGGCCTCTTACACCTTC
cdr3_aa: CASSAGQGASYTF

clone_size: .
v_call: TRBV5-1
j_call: TRBJ2-3
cdr3_length: 18
d_call: .
cdr3_nt: TGCGCCAGCAGCCTTAGAGGAGGCGGTGTAAGTGGCACAGATACGCAGTATTTT
cdr3_aa: CASSLRGGGVSGTDTQYF

clone_size: .
v_call: TRBV5-1
j_call: TRBJ2-7
cdr3_length: 15
d_call: TRBD2
cdr3_nt: TGCGCCAGCAGCTTTGTAGCGGGGGGTTCCTACGAGCAGTACTTC
cdr3_aa: CASSFVAGGSYEQYF

clone_size: .
v_call: TRBV7-8
j_call: TRBJ1-4
cdr3_length: 13
d_call: .
cdr3_nt: TGTGCCAGCAGTGGGGGACTAAATGAAAAACTGTTTTTT
cdr3_aa: CASSGGLNEKLFF

clone_size: .
v_call: TRBV2
j_call: TRBJ1-1
cdr3_length: 13
d_call: .
cdr3_nt: TGTGCCAGCAGTGAACAGGCCAACACTGAAGCTTTCTTT
cdr3_aa: CASSEQANTEAFF

clone_size: .
v_call: TRBV5-1
j_call: TRBJ2-1
cdr3_length: 15
d_call: .
cdr3_nt: TGCGCCAGCAGCCCCGGAGTAGCGCCGTACAATGAGCAGTTCTTC
cdr3_aa: CASSPGVAPYNEQFF

clone_size: .
v_call: TRBV11-2
j_call: TRBJ2-1
cdr3_length: 17
d_call: TRBD2
cdr3_nt: TGTGCCACGTCCGGGACTAGCGGGGGACCCTCCTACAATGAGCAGTTCTTC
cdr3_aa: CATSGTSGGPSYNEQFF

clone_size: .
v_call: TRBV30
j_call: TRBJ1-2
cdr3_length: 15
d_call: TRBD1
cdr3_nt: TGTGCCTGGAGTGTACGGGGGACAGGGGGCTCTGGCTACACCTTC
cdr3_aa: CAWSVRGTGGSGYTF

clone_size: .
v_call: TRBV5-6
j_call: TRBJ1-6
cdr3_length: 16
d_call: .
cdr3_nt: TGTGCCAGCAGCCCGGGAGTAGGGACGCCAGGGTCACCCCTCCACTTT
cdr3_aa: CASSPGVGTPGSPLHF

clone_size: .
v_call: TRBV6-1
j_call: TRBJ2-7
cdr3_length: 15
d_call: TRBD1
cdr3_nt: TGTGCCAGCAGTGAGGGACAGGGTTACTCCTACGAGCAGTACTTC
cdr3_aa: CASSEGQGYSYEQYF

clone_size: .
v_call: TRBV12-5
j_call: TRBJ2-5
cdr3_length: 15
d_call: .
cdr3_nt: TGTGCTAGTGGTTTGGCGGGTCGACTCCAAGAGACCCAGTACTTC
cdr3_aa: CASGLAGRLQETQYF

clone_size: .
v_call: TRBV5-4
j_call: TRBJ2-2
cdr3_length: 15
d_call: TRBD1
cdr3_nt: TGTGCCAGCAGCCCTCGACAGGGAGACACCGGGGAGCTGTTTTTT
cdr3_aa: CASSPRQGDTGELFF

clone_size: once
v_call: TRBV4-2
j_call: TRBJ2-1
cdr3_length: 15
d_call: .
cdr3_nt: TGTGCCAGCAGCCCCTCGGAGCGGAGCTACAATGAGCAGTTCTTC
cdr3_aa: CASSPSERSYNEQFF

clone_size: .
v_call: TRBV25-1
j_call: TRBJ2-5
cdr3_length: 13
d_call: .
cdr3_nt: TGTGCCAGCAGTAACGGTTACCAAGAGACCCAGTACTTC
cdr3_aa: CASSNGYQETQYF

clone_size: few
v_call: TRBV27
j_call: TRBJ1-1
cdr3_length: 14
d_call: .
cdr3_nt: TGTGCCAGCGGGGGGGCGGGGGCTACAACTGAAGCTTTCTTT
cdr3_aa: CASGGAGATTEAFF